The clone carrying this T cell receptor (beta chain) was found a few times. Its cognate antigen is unknown. The data derive from a study of identical twins. Study-wide results and caveats: For out-of-frame beta sequences, excess twin sharing was weaker. Modelling underestimated the level of out-of-frame TCR alpha sharing observed in monozygotic twins. With abundant cord blood beta clonotypes, insertions were fewer; memory repertoires showed no such pattern.

The CDR3 has 11 residues. J gave up 1 base and V 7 bases, and 0 bases lay outside the gene matches. Germline V gives CDR1 DFQATT, CDR2 SNEGSKA (reference sequence). After template switching added a universal primer site, the resulting cDNA carried unique molecular identifiers. TCRdb re-called the 5' RACE reads with MiXCR, one entry per CDR3 protein. The sample has approximately 890,000 distinct CDR3 sequences, 12% seen once; the top ten hold about 1.5%. These same data were also listed under a study on yellow fever vaccine responses in identical twins.

V and J are TRBV20-1 and TRBJ2-5, with 7 bases that match TRBD1. Sequenced sample: PBMCs. The clonotype was recovered from a woman under 30 in good health. The CDR3 is CSGQGQETQYF. Written as DNA, the CDR3 is TGCAGTGGACAGGGCCAAGAGACCCAGTACTTC.